The present TCR beta chain was sequenced within a study of blood T cell repertoires in COVID-19 (dated by TCRdb to 2018 to 2021). Background on the whole study: The collaborator samples originated in the United States, Italy and Spain and spanned the acute and convalescent phases of COVID-19. The prospective study material was composed of cDNA or gDNA derived from T cells, B-cell-depleted T cells, or PBMCs. Subjects who had been exposed to COVID-19, were actively infected with it, or had recovered from it provided the deeply sampled blood TCRbeta repertoires that made up the dataset. A freely available public database, intended as a resource for researchers studying the immune response to SARS-CoV-2, is where the repertoires were released. Samples were obtained from the ongoing ImmuneRACE study (first 160 participants) and from about 1,300 subjects provided by 6 global collaborators. Sample metadata almost always included a de-identified subject ID, COVID-19 status, age in years and sex. HLA class I and class II types, where available, came from metadata supplied by the sample provider rather than from assay-based typing.

Whole blood was collected in K2EDTA tubes by collaborating institutions according to the institutions' own protocols. For TCRbeta analysis, collaborators shipped samples in one of three forms: frozen whole blood, isolated PBMCs, or DNA extracted from either of those sample types. In the case of this clone: Its antigen is still unknown. The junction differs from germline at one of its ends, possibly a read error.

What the study reported, not specific to this receptor: Clinical and demographic metadata were provided uncurated, with the amount varying by source and participant.

TCRbeta CDR3 regions were amplified from genomic DNA by means of the immunoSEQ Assay, a bias-controlled multiplex PCR. In the original analysis: Within the assay, amplification of reference gene primers was used to estimate how many nucleated cells each sample contained. To quantify the absolute abundance of each unique TCRbeta CDR3 rearrangement, sequence reads were collapsed and filtered. Productive Simpson clonality was computed per sample as the square root of Simpson's diversity index over productive rearrangements. TCRdb stores this immuneACCESS table with in-frame sequences only. Part of the clones is absent; in the studies checked, under half of the shortfall reflects unresolved V genes, and no reason is known for the rest. Clone size and V and J calls were adopted from that table, with D and trimming inferred from the DNA. The sample has about 140,000 clones on record, roughly 76% of them singletons. Of the sample, roughly 8.9% is held by the ten largest clones.

The material sequenced was peripheral blood. This clonotype was obtained from a woman aged 50 to 65 with active or convalescent COVID-19.

CDR3 protein: CARSAGGGGSYNSPLHF. The DNA reads as follows: TGTGCCCGCAGCGCGGGGGGGGGAGGATCCTATAATTCACCCCTCCACTTT. Recombination connected TRBV9 to TRBJ1-6; TRBD1 is a possible D gene, resting on 5 matching bases. The CDR3 numbers 17 residues from cysteine through phenylalanine. Only the CDR3 region is kept as DNA, spanning 51 bases read in frame from base 1. The germline V gene supplies CDR1 SGDLS and CDR2 YYNGEE.